Below are 9 T cell receptor beta chains sequenced from a single sample in a study of blood T cell repertoires in COVID-19. The method was immunoSEQ multiplex PCR; TCRdb's version includes in-frame clones alone and lacks a portion of them. The sample records more than 150,000 clones, about nine tenths being singletons. The material sequenced was peripheral blood. The receptors come from a man aged 40-55 years with acute or convalescent COVID-19.

The V call is TRBV29-1, the J call TRBJ2-3; D is perhaps TRBD1 (5 bases). This CDR3 spans 14 amino acids. V gave up 4 bases and J gave up 3 bases, with 14 bases separating them. Germline V lookup: CDR1 SQVTM, CDR2 ANQGSEA. The CDR3 loop is CSVGWTLVTDTQYF. The CDR3 DNA follows: TGCAGCGTTGGATGGACACTGGTAACAGATACGCAGTATTTT.

The V and J genes are TRBV12-5 and TRBJ1-1; perhaps TRBD1 as D (5 bases). The ends were cut back, 5 bases at V and 4 bases at J, with 17 bases in the middle. The CDR3 contains 15 residues. Per germline, CDR1 LGHNT and CDR2 FRNRAP. In nucleotides, the CDR3 is TGTGCTAGTGGTCCGTCTACCCAGGGAGGCACTGAAGCTTTCTTT. This sequence encodes CASGPSTQGGTEAFF.

This sequence joins TRBV4-1 and TRBJ2-7; 10 nucleotides match TRBD1. After removal of 4 bases from V and 2 bases from J, the junction contained 8 bases not matched to a gene. The CDR3 has 16 amino acids. Germline-derived CDR1 and CDR2 are MGHRA and YSYEKL. CDR3: CASSRRQGADTYEQYF. As DNA, the CDR3 is TGCGCCAGCAGCCGACGACAGGGGGCAGACACCTACGAGCAGTACTTC.

The genes are TRBV25-1 and TRBJ2-2, with TRBD1 matching over 10 bases. The CDR3 is made up of 17 amino acids. Germline V gene lookup returns CDR1 MGHDK and CDR2 SYGVNS. Trimming removed 4 bases from V and 4 bases from J; junction bases left unmatched: 9. In nucleotides, the CDR3 is TGTGCCAGCAGTGGACCGGGGACAGGGGCTTTCACCGGGGAGCTGTTTTTT. Amino acid sequence: CASSGPGTGAFTGELFF.

The chain has TRBV4-1 and TRBJ2-2; D is perhaps TRBD1 (6 bases). The CDR3 totals 16 residues. V lost 1 base and J lost 5, with 14 bases in between. CDR1 is MGHRA, CDR2 YSYEKL, per germline. The CDR3 sequence: CASSQVGAQGTGELFF. The DNA for the CDR3 is TGCGCCAGCAGCCAAGTAGGGGCACAGGGAACCGGGGAGCTGTTTTTT.

The count of this clone is one. The rearrangement uses TRBV5-1 and TRBJ1-1; 8 bases match TRBD1. Trimming cost V 0 bases and J 0 bases; bases outside gene matches: 10. The CDR3 runs 18 residues. Looked up from germline, CDR1 is SGHRS and CDR2 is YFSETQ. The CDR3 loop reads CASSLGQGAGGMNTEAFF. DNA for the CDR3: TGCGCCAGCAGCTTGGGGCAGGGGGCTGGAGGGATGAACACTGAAGCTTTCTTT. Full variable domain (remainder filled in from reference TRBV5-1 and TRBJ1-1): KAGVTQTPRYLIKTRGQQVTLSCSPISGHRSVSWYQQTPGQGLQFLFEYFSETQRNKGNFPGRFSGRQFSNSRSEMNVSTLELGDSALYLCASSLGQGAGGMNTEAFFGQGTRLTVV.

V gene TRBV19 combines with J gene TRBJ1-5; possible D gene TRBD1, 6 bases. The CDR3 consists of 12 residues. The germline CDR1 and CDR2 sequences are LNHDA and SQIVND (reference sequence). Trimming removed 8 bases at V and 5 bases at J, with 10 bases between. CDR3 coding DNA: TGTGCCAGTGGGCAGGGGTATCAGCCCCAGCATTTT. Translation gives CASGQGYQPQHF.

The rearrangement uses TRBV11-2 and TRBJ2-7; unclear D gene. Deletions cut 3 bases from V and 3 bases from J, with 3 bases between. CDR3 length: 11 amino acids. Per germline, CDR1 SGHAT and CDR2 FQNNGV. CDR3 bases: TGTGCCAGCAGCTTTAACTACGAGCAGTACTTC. The encoded protein is CASSFNYEQYF. Complete variable domain (other parts from reference TRBV11-2 and TRBJ2-7): EAGVAQSPRYKIIEKRQSVAFWCNPISGHATLYWYQQILGQGPKLLIQFQNNGVVDDSQLPKDRFSAERLKGVDSTLKIQPAKLEDSAVYLCASSFNYEQYFGPGTRLTVT.

This sequence joins TRBV10-2 and TRBJ1-2, with a tentative D call TRBD1 (5 bases). V lost 3 bases and J lost 2, with 16 bases in between. The CDR3 contains 16 residues. Germline loops: CDR1 WSHSY, CDR2 SAAADI. The CDR3 loop is CASSDYTGPQNYGYTF. Written as DNA, the CDR3 is TGCGCCAGCAGTGATTACACAGGTCCGCAAAACTATGGCTACACCTTC.